A single sample is the source of the 13 T cell receptor beta chains below, sequenced in a study of blood T cell repertoires in COVID-19. Using immunoSEQ multiplex PCR, the repertoire was profiled, and TCRdb retains in-frame clones only, with some absent. The sample has approximately 31,000 clones, 85% seen once. The sample was peripheral blood. These receptors were taken from a man older than 75 with active COVID-19.

This sequence joins TRBV4-2 and TRBJ1-6; 7 bases match TRBD1. The V gene's germline CDR1 is LGHNA and CDR2 YNFKEQ. After removal of 4 bases from V and 7 bases from J, the junction contained 10 bases not matched to a gene. The CDR3 is 16 amino acids. CDR3 nucleotides: TGTGCCAGCAGCCCTTCAACAGGGGAAGGAAATTCACCCCTCCACTTT. Encoded protein: CASSPSTGEGNSPLHF.

The chain recombines TRBV9 with TRBJ1-3; possible D gene TRBD1, 5 bases. The ends were cut back, 0 bases at V and 2 bases at J, with 15 bases in the middle. Looked up from germline, CDR1 is SGDLS and CDR2 is YYNGEE. CDR3 length: 17 amino acids. The CDR3 DNA reads as TGTGCCAGCAGCGTAGGACTTTTGCCAGGGCCTGGAAACACCATATATTTT. This codes for CASSVGLLPGPGNTIYF. Together with reference TRBV9 and TRBJ1-3, the CDR3 gives the full variable domain: DSGVTQTPKHLITATGQRVTLRCSPRSGDLSVYWYQQSLDQGLQFLIQYYNGEERAKGNILERFSAQQFPDLHSELNLSSLELGDSALYFCASSVGLLPGPGNTIYFGEGSWLTVV.

A word on this clone: The germline gene is not matched at one end of the junction; a read error may be the cause. The chain recombines TRBV6-5 with TRBJ2-5; maybe TRBD1 (6 bases). Per germline, CDR1 MNHEY and CDR2 SVGAGI. This CDR3 has 15 residues. The CDR3 DNA sequence: TGTGCCAGCAGCCGCATTGGGACGGGACAAGACACCCAGTACTTC. It specifies CASSRIGTGQDTQYF.

V and J are TRBV13 and TRBJ2-7, with TRBD1 matching 11 bases. V lost 1 base, J lost 3 bases, and 5 bases stayed unmatched. The germline V gene has CDR1 PRHDT and CDR2 FYEKMQ (reference sequence). The CDR3 is 16 residues long. The CDR3: CASSLAPGTGGYEQYF. In DNA form, the CDR3 reads TGTGCCAGCAGCTTAGCCCCCGGGACAGGGGGCTACGAGCAGTACTTC. The entire variable domain, with the rest obtained from reference TRBV13 and TRBJ2-7, is as follows: AAGVIQSPRHLIKEKRETATLKCYPIPRHDTVYWYQQGPGQDPQFLISFYEKMQSDKGSIPDRFSAQQFSDYHSELNMSSLELGDSALYFCASSLAPGTGGYEQYFGPGTRLTVT.

This rearrangement joins TRBV4-2 to TRBJ1-1, with a tentative D call TRBD1 (5 bases). The CDR3 is 15 residues long. Trimming pared 3 bases from V and 0 bases from J, leaving 11 bases between. Germline V gives CDR1 LGHNA, CDR2 YNFKEQ. The CDR3 DNA reads TGTGCCAGCAGCCACAGGGTCGACTTGAACACTGAAGCTTTCTTT. Translated: CASSHRVDLNTEAFF.

The rearrangement uses TRBV10-3 and TRBJ2-3, with a tentative D call TRBD2 (7 bases). CDR1 ENHRY and CDR2 SYGVKD come from the germline V gene. V was pared by 7 bases and J by 1 base, with 12 bases between. CDR3 length equals 14 residues. The CDR3 coding sequence is TGTGCCATCATGGGGGGGCGCGGCACAGATACGCAGTATTTT. Translating gives CAIMGGRGTDTQYF.

The rearrangement joins TRBV7-2 to TRBJ1-4; D not resolved. V was trimmed by 2 bases and J by 4 bases, leaving 5 bases between them. The germline V gene encodes CDR1 SGHTA and CDR2 FQGNSA. CDR3 size: 13 residues. The CDR3 region is CASSLYLNEKLFF. CDR3 nucleotide sequence: TGTGCCAGCAGCTTATATCTTAATGAAAAACTGTTTTTT.

This sequence joins TRBV6-6 and TRBJ2-4, with D hard to call. Trimming pared 7 bases from V and 0 bases from J, leaving 10 bases between. The CDR3 consists of 14 residues. The V gene's germline CDR1 is MNHNY and CDR2 SVGAGI (reference sequence). The CDR3 nucleotides read TGTGCCAGCACCATGGGCGCAGCCAAAAACATTCAGTACTTC. Translating gives CASTMGAAKNIQYF.

The rearrangement links TRBV18 to TRBJ2-2, with D perhaps matching TRBD1 (6 bases). CDR1 and CDR2 (germline): KGHSH, LQKENI. V gave up 2 bases and J gave up 6 bases, with 13 bases separating them. The CDR3 has 15 residues. As DNA, the CDR3 is TGTGCCAGCTCACCAGGGAACAGGGTTGCCGGGGAGCTGTTTTTT. Residues: CASSPGNRVAGELFF.

The chain is built from TRBV7-2 and TRBJ2-1, with a weak D call TRBD2 (5 bases). The CDR3 sequence is 15 residues long. Germline CDR1 is SGHTA and CDR2 is FQGNSA. V dropped 0 bases and J dropped 0 bases, with 6 bases sitting between them. The CDR3 protein is CASSLAGSSYNEQFF. The CDR3 DNA reads as TGTGCCAGCAGCTTAGCGGGGAGCTCCTACAATGAGCAGTTCTTC.

The chain recombines TRBV7-2 with TRBJ2-3; 13 positions agree with TRBD2. Looked up from germline, CDR1 is SGHTA and CDR2 is FQGNSA. Trimming cost V 5 bases and J 2 bases; bases outside gene matches: 4. The CDR3 consists of 16 residues. DNA of the CDR3: TGTGCCAGCAGCATGGGACTAGCGGGGCCCACAGATACGCAGTATTTT. Translated, it gives CASSMGLAGPTDTQYF.

This clone was recorded a few times. The chain links TRBV7-8 to TRBJ1-1; maybe TRBD1 (5 bases). The CDR3 contains 15 residues. CDR1 and CDR2 from the germline V gene are SGHVS and FQNEAQ. Trimming removed 2 bases from V and 1 base from J, with 11 bases in between. The CDR3 sequence is CASSLSHQGNTEAFF. For the CDR3, the DNA is TGTGCCAGCAGCTTATCCCACCAGGGGAACACTGAAGCTTTCTTT.

This rearrangement joins TRBV7-2 to TRBJ1-2, with 9 bases fitting TRBD1. The CDR3 has 14 amino acids. In germline, CDR1 is SGHTA, CDR2 FQGNSA. J was trimmed by 6 bases and V by 7 bases; bases with no gene match: 9. CDR3 DNA: TGTGCCAGCAACCTATTACAGGGGGCGGATGGCTACACCTTC. Translating gives CASNLLQGADGYTF.